These 8 T cell receptor beta chains were sequenced from one sample in a study of vaccination and CD4 T cells after COVID-19. Sequencing of cultured CD4+ T cell DNA used the Oncomine TCR Beta short-read assay. TCRdb re-called the PCR reads with MiXCR, one entry per CDR3 protein. Here the sample spans about 16,000 distinct CDR3 sequences, around 75% being singletons. Their target antigens are unknown. This sample's treatment: roughly nine-day PBMC culture with coronavirus spike peptide pools or control peptides (ViraFEST assay). Sequenced material: CD4+ T cells from blood, cultured in vitro, taken after SARS-CoV-2 vaccination. The receptors were sampled from a human donor who received a COVID-19 vaccine.

V gene TRBV5-4 combines with J gene TRBJ2-2, with D uncertain. This CDR3 is 15 amino acids long. Trimming pared 1 base from V and 0 bases from J, leaving 7 bases between. Per the germline V gene, CDR1 is SGHNT and CDR2 is YYREEE (reference sequence). The CDR3 sequence is CASSLTPTNTGELFF. As DNA, the CDR3 is TGTGCCAGCAGCTTGACCCCTACGAACACCGGGGAGCTGTTTTTT.

The chain links TRBV30 to TRBJ1-5, with D unresolved. Between the trimmed V and J ends, which lost 0 bases and 5 bases, there was a span of 11 bases. The CDR3 sequence is 14 residues long. CDR1 GTSNPN and CDR2 SVGIG come from the germline V gene (reference sequence). The CDR3 loop is CAWSVSRGDQPQHF. CDR3 nucleotide sequence: TGTGCCTGGAGTGTAAGTCGGGGAGATCAGCCCCAGCATTTT.

The chain carries TRBV2 and TRBJ2-5; maybe TRBD1 (7 bases). The CDR3 contains 14 residues. The V gene's germline CDR1 is SNHLY and CDR2 FYNNEI. Deletions cut 6 bases from V and 4 bases from J, with 15 bases between. CDR3: CASRENRGLETQYF. For the CDR3, the DNA is TGTGCCAGCAGGGAGAACAGGGGACTAGAGACCCAGTACTTC.

The rearrangement links TRBV12-3 or TRBV12-4 to TRBJ2-5; D perhaps matches TRBD2 (6 bases). This CDR3 has 13 residues. Trimming took off 3 bases at V and 4 bases at J, with 9 bases between the two ends. The CDR3 DNA is TGTGCCAGCAGTTTGGACTACCTAGAGACCCAGTACTTC. Protein product: CASSLDYLETQYF.

The V gene is TRBV6-5, the J gene TRBJ1-5; a possible D gene is TRBD1 (6 bases). V dropped 4 bases and J dropped 2 bases, with 9 bases sitting between them. Germline loops: CDR1 MNHEY, CDR2 SVGAGI. CDR3 size: 14 residues. The chain's CDR3 is CASSLQGGNQPQHF. The DNA of the CDR3 is TGTGCCAGCAGTTTACAGGGTGGCAATCAGCCCCAGCATTTT.

The V and J genes are TRBV5-8 and TRBJ1-3; D is unresolved. From germline, CDR1 is SGHTS and CDR2 YDEGEE. This CDR3 contains 16 residues. With 2 bases removed from V and 4 bases from J, the gap between germline ends came to 16 bases. The CDR3: CASSLTPFESGNTIYF. DNA of the CDR3: TGTGCCAGCAGCTTAACCCCATTCGAGTCCGGAAACACCATATATTTT.

The chain carries TRBV12-3 or TRBV12-4 and TRBJ2-5; perhaps TRBD2 as D (7 bases). CDR3 length: 14 amino acids. Trimming cost V 0 bases and J 5 bases, with 10 bases left between them. The CDR3 sequence: CASSLAGGLETQYF. For the CDR3, the DNA is TGTGCCAGCAGTTTAGCGGGGGGGCTCGAGACCCAGTACTTC.

A remark on this clonotype: At one boundary the junction diverges from the germline segment, which might be a read error. The chain joins TRBV5-3 to TRBJ2-7, with TRBD2 matching 7 bases. TRBV5-3 is assigned to the ORF class and has an uncertain function. This CDR3 comprises 14 residues. As DNA, the CDR3 is TGTGCCAGCAGCTACGGGACTATGGGATACGAGCAGTACTTC. Translated, it gives CASSYGTMGYEQYF.